This T cell receptor (beta chain) is drawn from a study of OX40 agonist ivuxolimab in advanced cancers. Study context: At doses from 0.01 to 10 mg/kg, patients were given intravenous ivuxolimab every 2 weeks. Patients receiving dose escalation had hepatocellular carcinoma, melanoma, renal cell or head and neck cancer.

CDR1 and CDR2 (germline): MNHNS, SASEGT. The CDR3 length is 15 residues. Losses at the gene ends were 7 bases for V and 4 bases for J; bases not matched to a gene: 10. As regards this clone: Antigen: not known.

General observations from the study: CD4+ and CD8+ blood T cells expanded clonally by week 6 at 0.1 to 3.0 mg/kg.

This table comes from immunoSEQ multiplex PCR, and its TCRdb copy is limited to in-frame clones, with some not included. Here the sample spans tens of thousands of clones, roughly 84% being singletons. This chain uses TRBV6-1 with TRBJ1-5, with 7 positions matching TRBD1. Sequencing used CD4+ or CD8+ T cells sorted from blood, obtained in a trial of the OX40 agonist ivuxolimab. This sequence originates from an adult with an advanced solid tumor such as melanoma, head and neck, liver or kidney cancer. CDR3: CASKLGTAQNQPQHF. The CDR3 DNA is TGTGCCAGCAAGCTTGGGACAGCTCAAAATCAGCCCCAGCATTTT.